This is a list of T cell receptor beta chains from one sample in a study of glioma-infiltrating T cells after dendritic cell vaccination. Assay: immunoSEQ multiplex PCR; the TCRdb copy retains only in-frame clones and omits some. The sample has more than 85,000 clones; 85% to 90% are singletons. This sample comprised blood, obtained before dendritic cell vaccination. These receptors were obtained from a human donor with glioblastoma. The CDR3 runs from the conserved cysteine through the conserved F or W. The D gene is left open where the match is weak. Not every row has a clone size; where given, it reads once, few, many or a size class.

>.|TRBD2|TRBJ2-1|TRBV7-3
TGTGCCAGCAGCTTACGGCTAGCGGGGGGGAATGAGCAGTTCTTC
CASSLRLAGGNEQFF
>.|TRBD2|TRBJ2-3|TRBV5-1
TGCGCCAGCAGCTATTTAGCGGGGGGCGACACAGATACGCAGTATTTT
CASSYLAGGDTDTQYF
>once|.|TRBJ2-3|TRBV5-1
TGCGCCAGCCAGGGAATAGGACTATCTACTAGCACAGATACGCAGTATTTT
CASQGIGLSTSTDTQYF
>once|TRBD2|TRBJ2-1|TRBV7-9
TGTGCCAGCAGCTTGCTGGTAACTAGCGGGGGGAACAATGAGCAGTTCTTC
CASSLLVTSGGNNEQFF
>.|.|TRBJ1-1|TRBV29-1
TGCAGCGTTGACGGGGACACTGAAGCTTTCTTT
CSVDGDTEAFF
>.|TRBD1|TRBJ1-1|TRBV19
TGTGCCGCCTGGGACAGGGGGTATACTGAAGCTTTCTTT
CAAWDRGYTEAFF
>.|.|TRBJ1-1|TRBV11-1
TGTGCCAGCAGCCCCCAGCGGGCCGAAGCTTTCTTT
CASSPQRAEAFF
>.|TRBD2|TRBJ2-2|TRBV7-3
TGTGCCAGCAGCTTAAGAGGGAGGGGGAACACCGGGGAGCTGTTTTTT
CASSLRGRGNTGELFF
>.|.|TRBJ1-2|TRBV5-1
TGCGCCAGCAGCGGGGGGGTCGGCTACACCTTC
CASSGGVGYTF
>.|.|TRBJ1-5|TRBV2
TGTGCCAGCAGTGTTGCAGGGGTTCGTCAGCCCCAGCATTTT
CASSVAGVRQPQHF
>.|TRBD2|TRBJ2-1|TRBV7-2
TGTGCCAGCACCATTCGAAGCGGGAGGGCCGTCGGAAGTGAGCAGTTCTTC
CASTIRSGRAVGSEQFF
>.|.|TRBJ2-1|TRBV10-1
TGCGCCAGCAGTGAGTCGGGCAGCTCCTACAATGAGCAGTTCTTC
CASSESGSSYNEQFF
>.|.|TRBJ1-6|TRBV9
TGTGCCAGCAGCGTAGAGCGGGGTGGCAATTCACCCCTCCACTTT
CASSVERGGNSPLHF
>.|TRBD2|TRBJ2-3|TRBV28
TGTGCCAGCAGGGTATTTAGCGGGGGGGGGCCAGATACGCAGTATTTT
CASRVFSGGGPDTQYF
>.|.|TRBJ2-5|TRBV7-6
TGTGCCAGCAGCTTAACGGAGCAAGGAACCCAGTACTTC
CASSLTEQGTQYF
>few|TRBD2|TRBJ2-3|TRBV19
TGTGCCAGTAACCAGCGGGGGCTCACAGATACGCAGTATTTT
CASNQRGLTDTQYF
>.|.|TRBJ2-7|TRBV18
TGTGCCAGCTCGCCCCGGGTCACCTACGAGCAGTACTTC
CASSPRVTYEQYF
>.|.|TRBJ1-1|TRBV30
TGTGCCTGGAGTGTCTCAGGCGTGAACACTGAAGCTTTCTTT
CAWSVSGVNTEAFF
>.|.|TRBJ1-2|TRBV30
TGTGCCTGGAGTGGACCAGAGACAGAATTTGGCTACACCTTC
CAWSGPETEFGYTF
>.|.|TRBJ2-2|TRBV7-3
TGTGCCAGCAGCCAACAGGGGGGGAGGCCCGGGGAGCTGTTTTTT
CASSQQGGRPGELFF
>.|.|TRBJ1-1|TRBV2
TGTGCCAGCAGTGGACCCGGGGTATCCGGCACTGAAGCTTTCTTT
CASSGPGVSGTEAFF
>.|.|TRBJ2-3|TRBV7-6
TGTGCCAGCAGCTTGGGGGGGCCGGTAGATACGCAGTATTTT
CASSLGGPVDTQYF
>.|.|TRBJ2-1|TRBV4-1
TGCGCCAGCAGCCACGACACATACAATGAGCAGTTCTTC
CASSHDTYNEQFF
>.|TRBD2|TRBJ2-3|TRBV28
TGTGCCAGCAGCCCCGGGGGGGATGTAACAGATACGCAGTATTTT
CASSPGGDVTDTQYF
>.|TRBD1|TRBJ2-3|TRBV5-4
TGTGCCACCGCCCCGGGACAGACCACAGATACGCAGTATTTT
CATAPGQTTDTQYF
>.|.|TRBJ1-5|TRBV5-1
TGCGCCAGCAGCTTGATAGGGGACTACAATCAGCCCCAGCATTTT
CASSLIGDYNQPQHF
>.|.|TRBJ2-7|TRBV2
TGTGCCAGCAGTGAAGGAGGTAGCTTCAGCTCCTACGAGCAGTACTTC
CASSEGGSFSSYEQYF
>.|TRBD1|TRBJ2-2|TRBV5-8
TGTGCCAGCAGCCCCCAGGTTGGGACAGTATACACCGGGGAGCTGTTTTTT
CASSPQVGTVYTGELFF
>.|.|TRBJ2-5|TRBV27
TGTGCCAGCACGGGGCTAGCGCAATTCGGGTGGGAGACCCAGTACTTC
CASTGLAQFGWETQYF
>.|TRBD2|TRBJ2-2|TRBV5-1
TGCGCCACCTCGGGAGGGACTCACACCGGGGAGCTGTTTTTT
CATSGGTHTGELFF
>.|.|TRBJ2-4|TRBV5-1
TGCGCCAGCCGGGACTTGAGCCTTGGACACATTCAGTACTTC
CASRDLSLGHIQYF
>once|TRBD1|TRBJ1-4|TRBV5-1
TGCGCCAGCAGCTCGGGACAGGGAGCAACTAATGAAAAACTGTTTTTT
CASSSGQGATNEKLFF
>few|TRBD1|TRBJ2-1|TRBV6-6
TGTGCCAGCAGAGGACAGGCGAGCTCCTACAATGAGCAGTTCTTC
CASRGQASSYNEQFF
>.|.|TRBJ1-2|TRBV9
TGTGCCAGTCAGGGTGTCAACGGCTACACCTTC
CASQGVNGYTF
>.|TRBD2|TRBJ2-3|TRBV4-1
TGCGCCAGCAGCCGGGGCACTAGCGTTGATACGCAGTATTTT
CASSRGTSVDTQYF
>.|.|TRBJ1-5|TRBV18
TGTGCCAGCTCACCCGCGAGAAATCAGCCCCAGCATTTT
CASSPARNQPQHF
>.|TRBD2|TRBJ2-7|TRBV10-3
TGTGCCATCAGCCCACGGGGGGAACCCTACGAGCAGTACTTC
CAISPRGEPYEQYF
>.|TRBD1|TRBJ1-2|TRBV7-9
TGTGCCAGCAGCTTAGGGGACAGTCTTCGAAGCTACACCTTC
CASSLGDSLRSYTF
>.|TRBD1|TRBJ2-7|TRBV7-2
TGTGCCAGCAGCAGCGGGACAGGGGGCGACCCCGATGCCTTGTACGAGCAGTACTTC
CASSSGTGGDPDALYEQYF